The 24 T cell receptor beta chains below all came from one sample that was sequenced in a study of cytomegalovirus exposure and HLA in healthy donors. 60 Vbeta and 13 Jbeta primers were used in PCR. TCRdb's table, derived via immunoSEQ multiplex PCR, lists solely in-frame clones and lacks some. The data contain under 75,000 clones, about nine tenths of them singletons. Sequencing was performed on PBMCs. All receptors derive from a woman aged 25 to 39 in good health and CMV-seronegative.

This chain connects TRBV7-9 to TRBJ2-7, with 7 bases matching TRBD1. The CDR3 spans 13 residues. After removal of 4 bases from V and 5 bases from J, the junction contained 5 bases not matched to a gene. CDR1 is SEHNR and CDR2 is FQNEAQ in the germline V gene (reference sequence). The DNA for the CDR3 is TGTGCCAGCAGCTGGGGACAGCCCCACGAGCAGTACTTC. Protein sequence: CASSWGQPHEQYF.

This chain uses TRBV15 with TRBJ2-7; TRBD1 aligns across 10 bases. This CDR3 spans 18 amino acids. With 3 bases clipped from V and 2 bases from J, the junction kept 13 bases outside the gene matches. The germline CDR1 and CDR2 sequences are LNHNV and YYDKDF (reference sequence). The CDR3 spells CATSSHFGTGVVTYEQYF. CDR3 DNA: TGTGCCACCAGCAGCCATTTTGGGACAGGGGTTGTCACCTACGAGCAGTACTTC. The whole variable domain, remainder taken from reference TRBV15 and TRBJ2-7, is DAMVIQNPRYQVTQFGKPVTLSCSQTLNHNVMYWYQQKSSQAPKLLFHYYDKDFNNEADTPDNFQSRRPNTSFCFLDIRSPGLGDTAMYLCATSSHFGTGVVTYEQYFGPGTRLTVT.

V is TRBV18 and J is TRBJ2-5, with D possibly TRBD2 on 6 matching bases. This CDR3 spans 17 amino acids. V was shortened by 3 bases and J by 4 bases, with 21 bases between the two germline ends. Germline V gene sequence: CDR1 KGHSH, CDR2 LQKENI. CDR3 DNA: TGTGCCAGCTCACCCCGAGAGGTCGGGAGTGGTTCAGAGACCCAGTACTTC. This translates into CASSPREVGSGSETQYF.

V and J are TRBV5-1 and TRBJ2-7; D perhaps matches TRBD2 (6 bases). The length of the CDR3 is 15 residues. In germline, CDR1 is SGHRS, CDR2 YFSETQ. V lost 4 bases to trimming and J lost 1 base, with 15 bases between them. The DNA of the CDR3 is TGCGCCAGCAGCGGAAGTCCAGGGAGGTCCTACGAGCAGTACTTC. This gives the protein CASSGSPGRSYEQYF.

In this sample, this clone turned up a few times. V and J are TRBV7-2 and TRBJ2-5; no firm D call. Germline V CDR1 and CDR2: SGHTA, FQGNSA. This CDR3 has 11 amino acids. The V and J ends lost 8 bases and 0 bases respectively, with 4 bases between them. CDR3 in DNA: TGTGCCAGCGGCAACCAAGAGACCCAGTACTTC. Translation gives CASGNQETQYF.

The CDR3 region is CASSLAGQGQETQYF. CDR3 in DNA: TGCGCCAGCAGCTTGGCCGGACAGGGTCAAGAGACCCAGTACTTC. The chain couples TRBV5-1 to TRBJ2-5; the match to TRBD1 covers 8 bases. V lost 0 bases to trimming and J lost 2 bases; unmatched junction nucleotides: 3. The CDR3 loop spans 15 amino acids. Germline CDR1 and CDR2: SGHRS and YFSETQ. Using reference TRBV5-1 and TRBJ2-5 for the parts outside the CDR3, the full variable domain is KAGVTQTPRYLIKTRGQQVTLSCSPISGHRSVSWYQQTPGQGLQFLFEYFSETQRNKGNFPGRFSGRQFSNSRSEMNVSTLELGDSALYLCASSLAGQGQETQYFGPGTRLLVL.

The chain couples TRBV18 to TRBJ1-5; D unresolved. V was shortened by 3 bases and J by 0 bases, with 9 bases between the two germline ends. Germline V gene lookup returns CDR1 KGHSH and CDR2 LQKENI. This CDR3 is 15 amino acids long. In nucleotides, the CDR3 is TGTGCCAGCTCACCCCAGACAAATAGCAATCAGCCCCAGCATTTT. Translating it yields CASSPQTNSNQPQHF.

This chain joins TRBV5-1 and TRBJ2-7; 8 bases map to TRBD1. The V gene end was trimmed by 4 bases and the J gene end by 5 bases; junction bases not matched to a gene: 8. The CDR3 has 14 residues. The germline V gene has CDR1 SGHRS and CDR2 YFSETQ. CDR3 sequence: CASSEDRALNEQYF. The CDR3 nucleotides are TGCGCCAGCAGCGAGGACAGGGCCCTCAACGAGCAGTACTTC. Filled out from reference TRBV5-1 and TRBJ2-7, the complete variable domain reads KAGVTQTPRYLIKTRGQQVTLSCSPISGHRSVSWYQQTPGQGLQFLFEYFSETQRNKGNFPGRFSGRQFSNSRSEMNVSTLELGDSALYLCASSEDRALNEQYFGPGTRLTVT.

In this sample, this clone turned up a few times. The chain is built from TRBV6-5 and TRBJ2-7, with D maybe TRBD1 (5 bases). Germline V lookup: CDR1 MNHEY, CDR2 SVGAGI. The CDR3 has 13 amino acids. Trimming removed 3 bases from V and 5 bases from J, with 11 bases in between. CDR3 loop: CASSYSGWNEQYF. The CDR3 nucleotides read TGTGCCAGCAGTTATTCAGGGTGGAACGAGCAGTACTTC.

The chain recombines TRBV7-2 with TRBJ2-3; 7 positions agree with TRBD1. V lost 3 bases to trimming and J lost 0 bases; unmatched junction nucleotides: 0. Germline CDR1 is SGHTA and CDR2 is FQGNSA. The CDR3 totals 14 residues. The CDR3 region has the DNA TGTGCCAGCAGCTTGACAGGGAGCACAGATACGCAGTATTTT. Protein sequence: CASSLTGSTDTQYF.

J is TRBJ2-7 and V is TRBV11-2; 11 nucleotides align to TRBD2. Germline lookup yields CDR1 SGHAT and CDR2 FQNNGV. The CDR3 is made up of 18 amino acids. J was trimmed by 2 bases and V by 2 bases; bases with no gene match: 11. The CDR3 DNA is TGTGCCAGCAGCTTAAGCCTTGGGACTAGCGGTGCTCCCTACGAGCAGTACTTC. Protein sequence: CASSLSLGTSGAPYEQYF.

CDR3 loop: CASTSDRTAGKLFF. CDR3 DNA sequence: TGTGCCAGCACCTCGGACAGAACCGCCGGAAAACTGTTTTTT. The chain joins TRBV27 to TRBJ1-4; maybe TRBD1 (6 bases). Looked up from germline, CDR1 is MNHEY and CDR2 is SMNVEV (reference sequence). CDR3 length equals 14 residues. Trimming took off 7 bases at V and 10 bases at J, with 19 bases between the two ends.

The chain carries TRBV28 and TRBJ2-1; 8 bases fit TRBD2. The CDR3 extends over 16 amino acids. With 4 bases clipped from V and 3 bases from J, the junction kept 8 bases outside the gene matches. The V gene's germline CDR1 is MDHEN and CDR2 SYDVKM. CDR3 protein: CASSSIAGLVYNEQFF. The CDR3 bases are TGTGCCAGCAGTTCCATTGCGGGACTAGTCTACAATGAGCAGTTCTTC.

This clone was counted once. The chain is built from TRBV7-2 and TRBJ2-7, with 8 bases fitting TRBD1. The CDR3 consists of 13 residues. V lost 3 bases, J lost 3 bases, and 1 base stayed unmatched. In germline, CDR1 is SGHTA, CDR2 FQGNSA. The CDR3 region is CASSFDRGYEQYF. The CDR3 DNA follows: TGTGCCAGCAGCTTTGACAGGGGCTACGAGCAGTACTTC. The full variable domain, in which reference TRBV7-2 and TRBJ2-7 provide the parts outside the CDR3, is GAGVSQSPSNKVTEKGKDVELRCDPISGHTALYWYRQSLGQGLEFLIYFQGNSAPDKSGLPSDRFSAERTGGSVSTLTIQRTQQEDSAVYLCASSFDRGYEQYFGPGTRLTVT.

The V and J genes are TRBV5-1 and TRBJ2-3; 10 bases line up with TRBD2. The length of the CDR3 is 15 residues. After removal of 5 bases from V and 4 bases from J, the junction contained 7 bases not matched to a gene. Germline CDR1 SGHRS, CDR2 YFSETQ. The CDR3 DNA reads TGCGCCAGCAGAAAGCGGGAGGGGCCGTCAGATACGCAGTATTTT. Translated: CASRKREGPSDTQYF. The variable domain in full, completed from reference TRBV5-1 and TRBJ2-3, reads KAGVTQTPRYLIKTRGQQVTLSCSPISGHRSVSWYQQTPGQGLQFLFEYFSETQRNKGNFPGRFSGRQFSNSRSEMNVSTLELGDSALYLCASRKREGPSDTQYFGPGTRLTVL.

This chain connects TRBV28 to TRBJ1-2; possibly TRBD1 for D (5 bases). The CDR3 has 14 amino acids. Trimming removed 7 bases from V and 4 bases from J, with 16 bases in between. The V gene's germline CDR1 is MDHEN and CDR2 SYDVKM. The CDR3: CASTPGGSGYGYTF. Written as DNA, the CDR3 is TGTGCCAGCACACCGGGGGGTTCGGGCTATGGCTACACCTTC.

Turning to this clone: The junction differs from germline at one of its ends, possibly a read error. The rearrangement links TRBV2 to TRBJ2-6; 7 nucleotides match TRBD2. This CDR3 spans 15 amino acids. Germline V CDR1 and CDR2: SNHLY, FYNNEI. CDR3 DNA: TGTGCCAGCACGGGGAGGGACTCTGGGGCCAACGTCCTGGCTTTC. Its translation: CASTGRDSGANVLAF.

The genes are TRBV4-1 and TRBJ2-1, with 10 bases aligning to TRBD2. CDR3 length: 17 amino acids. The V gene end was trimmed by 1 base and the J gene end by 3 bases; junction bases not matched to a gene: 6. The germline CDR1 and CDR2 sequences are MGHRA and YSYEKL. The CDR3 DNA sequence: TGCGCCAGCAGCCAAGCCCTTAGCGGGAGGCACTACAATGAGCAGTTCTTC. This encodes CASSQALSGRHYNEQFF.

The CDR3 DNA reads TGTGCCAGCAGCTTGGGCGGGGCCCTCTCCTACGAGCAGTACTTC. Its translation: CASSLGGALSYEQYF. The V call is TRBV5-4, the J call TRBJ2-7, with a tentative D call TRBD2 (6 bases). Germline assignment: CDR1 SGHNT and CDR2 YYREEE (reference sequence). Trimming pared 0 bases from V and 0 bases from J, leaving 10 bases between. This CDR3 has 15 amino acids.

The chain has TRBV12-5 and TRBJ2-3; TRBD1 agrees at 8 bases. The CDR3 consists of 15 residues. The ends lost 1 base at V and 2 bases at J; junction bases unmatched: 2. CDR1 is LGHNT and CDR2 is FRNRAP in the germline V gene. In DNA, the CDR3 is TGTGCTAGTGGTTTGGGGACAGGGCCCACAGATACGCAGTATTTT. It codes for CASGLGTGPTDTQYF.

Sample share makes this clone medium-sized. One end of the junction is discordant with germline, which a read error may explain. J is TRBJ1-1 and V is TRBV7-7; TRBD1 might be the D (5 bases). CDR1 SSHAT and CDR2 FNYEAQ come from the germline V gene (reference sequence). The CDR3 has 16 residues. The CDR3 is CASSLGVGRVNTEAFF. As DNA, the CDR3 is TGTGCTAGCAGCTTAGGTGTGGGCAGGGTGAACACTGAAGCTTTCTTT. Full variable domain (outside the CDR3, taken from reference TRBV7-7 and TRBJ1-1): GAGVSQSPRYKVTKRGQDVTLRCDPISSHATLYWYQQALGQGPEFLTYFNYEAQPDKSGLPSDRFSAERPEGSISTLTIQRTEQRDSAMYRCASSLGVGRVNTEAFFGQGTRLTVV.

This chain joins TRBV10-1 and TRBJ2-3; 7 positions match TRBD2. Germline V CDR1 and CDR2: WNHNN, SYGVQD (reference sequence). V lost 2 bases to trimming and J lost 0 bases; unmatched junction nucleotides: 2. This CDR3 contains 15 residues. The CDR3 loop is CASSEGSGSTDTQYF. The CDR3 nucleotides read TGCGCCAGCAGTGAGGGTAGCGGGAGCACAGATACGCAGTATTTT.

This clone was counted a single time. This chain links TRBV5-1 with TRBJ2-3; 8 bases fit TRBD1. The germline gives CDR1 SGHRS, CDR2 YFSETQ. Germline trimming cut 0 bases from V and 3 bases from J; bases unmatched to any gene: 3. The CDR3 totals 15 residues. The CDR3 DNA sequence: TGCGCCAGCAGCTTGGTGCAGGGGGCGACAGATACGCAGTATTTT. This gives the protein CASSLVQGATDTQYF.

CDR3 in amino acids: CASSVRTGPYGYTF. As DNA, the CDR3 is TGTGCCAGCAGCGTGCGGACAGGCCCATATGGCTACACCTTC. The chain combines TRBV9 with TRBJ1-2, with TRBD1 matching over 7 bases. The V segment lost 2 bases and the J segment 5 bases; nucleotides outside the gene matches: 6. This CDR3 is 14 amino acids long. Per germline, CDR1 SGDLS and CDR2 YYNGEE.